Below are 17 T cell receptor beta chains sequenced from a single sample in a study of radiotherapy plus CTLA-4 blockade in lung cancer. This table comes from immunoSEQ multiplex PCR, and its TCRdb copy is limited to in-frame clones, with some not included. Found here are about 100,000 clones, roughly four fifths of them singletons; the top ten hold over 0.75%. Here the sequenced sample was peripheral blood, taken from a patient treated with radiotherapy plus ipilimumab. The receptors were sampled from a human donor with non-small cell lung cancer who had stable disease on radiotherapy plus ipilimumab.

This clone was observed a few times. The chain recombines TRBV7-9 with TRBJ2-7; no clear D. The CDR3 loop spans 11 amino acids. Germline V gives CDR1 SEHNR, CDR2 FQNEAQ (reference sequence). V was clipped by 1 base and J by 3 bases, with 1 base between them. CDR3: CASSLDYEQYF. The CDR3 bases are TGTGCCAGCAGCTTAGACTACGAGCAGTACTTC.

The chain employs TRBV19 and TRBJ2-2; 8 bases align to TRBD2. CDR1 is LNHDA and CDR2 is SQIVND in the germline V gene (reference sequence). CDR3 length: 14 residues. V gave up 4 bases and J gave up 4 bases; unmatched junction bases: 2. CDR3 amino acids: CASSRSGGTGELFF. DNA of the CDR3: TGTGCCAGTAGTAGGAGCGGGGGCACCGGGGAGCTGTTTTTT. The whole variable domain, remainder taken from reference TRBV19 and TRBJ2-2, is DGGITQSPKYLFRKEGQNVTLSCEQNLNHDAMYWYRQDPGQGLRLIYYSQIVNDFQKGDIAEGYSVSREKKESFPLTVTSAQKNPTAFYLCASSRSGGTGELFFGEGSRLTVL.

The V and J genes are TRBV7-9 and TRBJ1-1; no clear D gene. Germline CDR1 is SEHNR and CDR2 is FQNEAQ (reference sequence). Trimming stripped 2 bases from V and 4 bases from J, with 5 bases between. This CDR3 is built from 12 residues. The CDR3: CASSLLATEAFF. For the CDR3, the DNA is TGTGCCAGCAGCTTATTAGCCACTGAAGCTTTCTTT.

The V gene is TRBV27, the J gene TRBJ2-1, with 7 bases aligning to TRBD2. The CDR3 is 14 residues long. The V gene end was trimmed by 3 bases and the J gene end by 6 bases; junction bases not matched to a gene: 5. Germline CDR1 is MNHEY and CDR2 is SMNVEV (reference sequence). CDR3 DNA: TGTGCCAGCAGTTTGGGACTATTAAGCAATGAGCAGTTCTTC. Protein product: CASSLGLLSNEQFF.

The rearrangement joins TRBV2 to TRBJ2-3; the D gene is possibly TRBD1 (6 bases). Between the trimmed V and J ends, which lost 1 base and 5 bases, there was a span of 13 bases. The CDR3 is 15 residues long. The germline CDR1 and CDR2 sequences are SNHLY and FYNNEI. This CDR3 is CASSEGGQIKDTQYF. In nucleotides, the CDR3 is TGTGCCAGCAGTGAAGGGGGGCAGATTAAAGATACGCAGTATTTT.

The rearrangement uses TRBV7-9 and TRBJ1-2, with unresolved D. V was trimmed by 5 bases and J by 4 bases, leaving 8 bases between them. The CDR3 runs to 12 residues. CDR1 and CDR2 from the germline V gene are SEHNR and FQNEAQ (reference sequence). The CDR3 region is CASSQQSYGYTF. In nucleotides, the CDR3 is TGTGCCAGCAGCCAACAAAGCTATGGCTACACCTTC.

The chain carries TRBV11-3 and TRBJ1-1; TRBD1 agrees at 9 bases. After removal of 3 bases from V and 4 bases from J, the junction contained 6 bases not matched to a gene. The CDR3 contains 15 residues. The germline gives CDR1 SGHNT, CDR2 YENEEA. In DNA, the CDR3 is TGTGCCAGCAGCTTGGGACAGGGAGGAAGCACTGAAGCTTTCTTT. Its translation: CASSLGQGGSTEAFF.

V gene TRBV9 combines with J gene TRBJ2-5, with TRBD2 identical over 15 bases. The trim removed 4 bases at V and 4 bases at J, leaving 5 bases unmatched. Per the germline V gene, CDR1 is SGDLS and CDR2 is YYNGEE. This CDR3 has 16 amino acids. The chain's CDR3 is CASSMGLAGGRETQYF. CDR3 nucleotides: TGTGCCAGCAGCATGGGACTAGCGGGGGGCCGAGAGACCCAGTACTTC.

This clone was observed a handful of times. This chain connects TRBV6-1 to TRBJ1-5; tentatively, D is TRBD1 (5 bases). CDR1 is MNHNS, CDR2 SASEGT, per germline. The CDR3 runs 16 residues. Trimming stripped 0 bases from V and 2 bases from J, with 11 bases between. CDR3 DNA sequence: TGTGCCAGCAGTGAAGCGATGGGGGTTGGCAATCAGCCCCAGCATTTT. Its protein product is CASSEAMGVGNQPQHF.

V usage is TRBV11-2 and J usage is TRBJ1-5; D not certain. The germline V gene has CDR1 SGHAT and CDR2 FQNNGV. V was cut by 1 base and J by 5 bases, with 6 bases left in between. The CDR3 loop spans 13 amino acids. CDR3 nucleotide sequence: TGTGCCAGCAGCTTAGGTGGAGATCAGCCCCAGCATTTT. This translates into CASSLGGDQPQHF.

CDR3 nucleotide sequence: TGTGCCAGCAGCATGGACAGGGGGCGGGCAGATACGCAGTATTTT. This encodes CASSMDRGRADTQYF. V is TRBV7-9 and J is TRBJ2-3; 11 nucleotides match TRBD1. CDR1 is SEHNR and CDR2 is FQNEAQ in the germline V gene (reference sequence). The length of the CDR3 is 15 residues. V was pared by 5 bases and J by 4 bases, with 5 bases of the junction left unmatched.

This chain links TRBV2 with TRBJ1-2, with D possibly being TRBD1 (5 bases). The CDR3 runs 12 residues. Germline V lookup: CDR1 SNHLY, CDR2 FYNNEI. V lost 6 bases to trimming and J lost 2 bases, with 7 bases between them. CDR3: CASRRDNYGYTF. In DNA form, the CDR3 reads TGTGCCAGCAGACGGGACAACTATGGCTACACCTTC.

V and J are TRBV6-1 and TRBJ1-1; maybe TRBD1 (5 bases). The CDR3 runs 14 residues. Germline V gene lookup returns CDR1 MNHNS and CDR2 SASEGT. The ends were cut back, 3 bases at V and 5 bases at J, with 13 bases in the middle. The CDR3 DNA is TGTGCCAGCAGTGACAACAGGCTGGGGACTGAAGCTTTCTTT. Its protein product is CASSDNRLGTEAFF.

This rearrangement joins TRBV28 to TRBJ2-7; tentatively, D is TRBD1 (6 bases). Trimming cost V 5 bases and J 7 bases, with 15 bases left between them. Looked up from germline, CDR1 is MDHEN and CDR2 is SYDVKM. This CDR3 has 13 residues. The DNA for the CDR3 is TGTGCCAGCAGTCAGGGGACCTTCGGGGAGCAGTACTTC. Amino acids: CASSQGTFGEQYF.

The V call is TRBV21-1, the J call TRBJ1-2. TRBV21-1 is a known pseudogene. This CDR3 comprises 15 residues. CDR3 protein: CASRLRAATNYGYTF. As DNA, the CDR3 is TGTGCCAGCAGGCTGCGTGCGGCTACTAACTATGGCTACACCTTC.

In this sample, this clone turned up once. The rearrangement joins TRBV19 to TRBJ2-2, with 7 positions matching TRBD2. Germline V gene data show CDR1 as LNHDA and CDR2 as SQIVND (reference sequence). The CDR3 runs 14 residues. The J segment lost 4 bases and the V segment lost 11 bases, leaving 10 bases of the junction unmatched. The CDR3 here is CAVSAGDATGELFF. CDR3 DNA sequence: TGTGCCGTCTCGGCGGGGGACGCCACCGGGGAGCTGTTTTTT.

This chain joins TRBV19 and TRBJ1-1, with 7 nucleotides matching TRBD1. The CDR3 totals 15 residues. With 5 bases clipped from V and 1 base from J, the junction kept 7 bases outside the gene matches. Germline lookup yields CDR1 LNHDA and CDR2 SQIVND (reference sequence). The CDR3 spells CASSEGAGGNTEAFF. CDR3 bases: TGTGCCAGTAGTGAGGGGGCAGGTGGGAACACTGAAGCTTTCTTT.